What follows is one T cell receptor (beta chain) and its context. The record originates from a study of beta chain features in type 1 diabetes. cDNA synthesis used the whole RNA isolate, giving expressed TCRB sequences. Naive, central memory and regulatory T cell samples produced a mean of roughly 3.9 million reads. Assay used: immunoSEQ multiplex PCR; TCRdb lists only in-frame clones, some missing. The data contain 150,000 or so clones, under 60% of them seen just once; the ten biggest clones take up around 0.42%. There are 13 residues in the CDR3. Trimming removed 8 bases from V and 0 bases from J, with 8 bases in between. Germline CDR1 is MNHEY and CDR2 is SVGAGI. Central memory, naive, regulatory and stem cell-like memory CD4+ cells were sorted by CD45RO/CCR7/CD25/CD127/CD95/CD27.

The receptor was isolated from a man between 18 and 29 years old in good health. The sequencing input was Tregs from blood. The V call is TRBV6-5, the J call TRBJ1-5; D is ambiguous. CDR3 DNA: TGTGCCAGCCGTAGATCTAGCAATCAGCCCCAGCATTTT. Translated: CASRRSSNQPQHF.